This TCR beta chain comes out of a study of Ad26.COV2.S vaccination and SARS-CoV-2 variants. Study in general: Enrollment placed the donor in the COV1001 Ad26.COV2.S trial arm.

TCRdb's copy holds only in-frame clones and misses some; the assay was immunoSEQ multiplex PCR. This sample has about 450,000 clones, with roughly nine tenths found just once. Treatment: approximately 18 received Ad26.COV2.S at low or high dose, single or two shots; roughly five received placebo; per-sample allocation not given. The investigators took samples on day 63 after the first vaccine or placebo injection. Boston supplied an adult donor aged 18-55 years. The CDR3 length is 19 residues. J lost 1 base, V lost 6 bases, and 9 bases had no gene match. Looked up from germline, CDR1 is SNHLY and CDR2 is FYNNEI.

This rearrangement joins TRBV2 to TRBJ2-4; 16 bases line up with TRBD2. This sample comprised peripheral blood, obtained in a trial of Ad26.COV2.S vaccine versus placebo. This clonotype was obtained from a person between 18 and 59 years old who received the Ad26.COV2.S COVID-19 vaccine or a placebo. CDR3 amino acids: CASRGTGLAGGLAKNIQYF. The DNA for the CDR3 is TGTGCCAGCAGGGGAACGGGACTAGCGGGAGGGTTGGCCAAAAACATTCAGTACTTC.